The T cell receptor (beta chain) under discussion was sequenced for a study of blood T cell repertoires in COVID-19. Study in general: The samples span acute and convalescent COVID-19 from the United States, Italy and Spain. PBMCs, B-cell-depleted T cells, or T cells provided the cDNA or gDNA that made up the material.

Unmatched junction bases numbered 11, after V lost 3 bases and J lost 6 bases. This CDR3 is built from 16 residues. In germline, CDR1 is MDHEN, CDR2 SYDVKM. This clone was detected once. Original processing notes: How many nucleated cells were present was estimated from reference gene primer amplification. Method: immunoSEQ multiplex PCR; TCRdb's copy keeps in-frame clones and lacks some. For V, J and clone size, that table is used; D and trimming come from the DNA. The table records 280,000 or so clones, 65% to 90% of them present only once. This TCR derives from a human donor in a cohort sampled during active COVID-19. Sequenced input: peripheral blood. The rearrangement joins TRBV28 to TRBJ2-7; TRBD2 matches 10 bases. CDR3 protein: CASSLEIALAGAEQYF. In DNA, the CDR3 is TGTGCCAGCAGTTTGGAGATAGCCCTAGCGGGAGCCGAGCAGTACTTC.